The clone carrying this T cell receptor beta chain appeared a few times. The data were taken from a study of shared clonotypes between healthy human individuals. Repertoires were generated with immunoSEQ multiplex PCR, while TCRdb's copy carries only in-frame clones and drops some. Here the sample spans about 110,000 clones, approximately 70% being singletons. Trimming at V came to 1 base and at J to 2 bases, leaving 4 bases not matched to a gene. The germline gives CDR1 SGHTA, CDR2 FQGNSA. The CDR3 totals 16 residues. The sequenced material came from memory CD8+ T cells sorted from blood. Noted subset: CD45RO+ cells pooled with CCR7-negative TemRA cells. This TCR derives from a woman aged 30 to 39 in good health. The chain carries TRBV7-2 and TRBJ2-1; 8 bases fit TRBD2. The CDR3, as DNA: TGTGCCAGCAGCTTAGGTCGGGAGGGCCCCTACAATGAGCAGTTCTTC. Translating it yields CASSLGREGPYNEQFF.